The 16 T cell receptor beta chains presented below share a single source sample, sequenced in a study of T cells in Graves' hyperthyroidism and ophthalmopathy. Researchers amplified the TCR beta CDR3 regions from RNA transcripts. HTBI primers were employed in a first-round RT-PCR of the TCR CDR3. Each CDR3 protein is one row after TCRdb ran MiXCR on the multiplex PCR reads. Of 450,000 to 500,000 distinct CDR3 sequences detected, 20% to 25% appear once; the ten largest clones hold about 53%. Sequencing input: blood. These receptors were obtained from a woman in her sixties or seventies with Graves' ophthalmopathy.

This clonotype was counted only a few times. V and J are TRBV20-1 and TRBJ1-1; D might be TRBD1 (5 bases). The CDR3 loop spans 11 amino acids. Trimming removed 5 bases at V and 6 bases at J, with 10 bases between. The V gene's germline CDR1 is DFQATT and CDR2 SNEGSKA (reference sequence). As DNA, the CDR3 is TGCAGTGCTTCACAGGTGGCTGAAGCTTTCTTT. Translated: CSASQVAEAFF.

This CDR3 reads CASRLGLDGNYNEQFF. The CDR3 nucleotides are TGTGCCAGCAGACTGGGACTAGACGGGAACTACAATGAGCAGTTCTTC. The gene calls are TRBV6-2 or TRBV6-3 and TRBJ2-1; 8 bases are a match to TRBD2. J lost 3 bases, V lost 6 bases, and 10 bases had no gene match. The CDR3 is made up of 16 amino acids. Looked up from germline, CDR1 is MNHEY and CDR2 is SVGEGT.

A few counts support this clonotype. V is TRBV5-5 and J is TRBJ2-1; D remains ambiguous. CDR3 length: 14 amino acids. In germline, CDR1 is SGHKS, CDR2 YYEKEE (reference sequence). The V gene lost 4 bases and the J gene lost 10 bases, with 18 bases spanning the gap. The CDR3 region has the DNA TGTGCCAGCAGCGACCGGCGCTCGGGTGACGAGCAGTTCTTC. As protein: CASSDRRSGDEQFF. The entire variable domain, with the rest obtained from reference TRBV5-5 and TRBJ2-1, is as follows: DAGVTQSPTHLIKTRGQQVTLRCSPISGHKSVSWYQQVLGQGPQFIFQYYEKEERGRGNFPDRFSARQFPNYSSELNVNALLLGDSALYLCASSDRRSGDEQFFGPGTRLTVL.

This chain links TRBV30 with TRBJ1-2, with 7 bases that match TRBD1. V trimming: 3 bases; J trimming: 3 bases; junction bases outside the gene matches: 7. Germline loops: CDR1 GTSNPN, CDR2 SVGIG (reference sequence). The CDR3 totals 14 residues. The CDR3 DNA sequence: TGTGCCTGGAGCAAACAGGGGAGGGACTATGGCTACACCTTC. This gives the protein CAWSKQGRDYGYTF.

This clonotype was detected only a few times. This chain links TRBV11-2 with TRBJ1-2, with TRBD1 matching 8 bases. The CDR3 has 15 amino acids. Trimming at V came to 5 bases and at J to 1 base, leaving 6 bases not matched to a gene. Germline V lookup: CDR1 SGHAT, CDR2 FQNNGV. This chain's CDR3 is CASSVTGGGNYGYTF. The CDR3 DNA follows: TGTGCCAGCAGCGTAACAGGGGGGGGTAACTATGGCTACACCTTC.

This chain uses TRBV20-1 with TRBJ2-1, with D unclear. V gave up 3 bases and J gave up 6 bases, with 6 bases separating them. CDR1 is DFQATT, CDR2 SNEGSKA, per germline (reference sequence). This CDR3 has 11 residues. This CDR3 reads CSASRVNEQFF. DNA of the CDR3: TGCAGTGCTAGTCGTGTCAATGAGCAGTTCTTC.

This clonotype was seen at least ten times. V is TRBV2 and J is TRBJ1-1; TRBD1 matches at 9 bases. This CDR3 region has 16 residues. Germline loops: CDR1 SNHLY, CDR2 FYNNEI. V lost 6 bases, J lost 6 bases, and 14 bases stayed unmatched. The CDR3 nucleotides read TGTGCCAGCAGCAATCCCCCGGGACAGGGAGGCTCTGAAGCTTTCTTT. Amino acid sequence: CASSNPPGQGGSEAFF.

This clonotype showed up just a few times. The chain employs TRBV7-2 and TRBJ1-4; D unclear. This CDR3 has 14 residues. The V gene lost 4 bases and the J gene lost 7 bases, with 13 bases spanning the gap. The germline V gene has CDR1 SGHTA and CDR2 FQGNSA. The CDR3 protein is CASSSWPRGEKLFF. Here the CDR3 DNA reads TGTGCCAGCAGCTCCTGGCCGCGGGGTGAAAAACTGTTTTTT.

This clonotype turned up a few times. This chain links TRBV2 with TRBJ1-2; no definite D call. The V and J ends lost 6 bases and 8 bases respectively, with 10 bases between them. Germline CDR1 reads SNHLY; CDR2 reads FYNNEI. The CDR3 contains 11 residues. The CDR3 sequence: CASSRHRGYTF. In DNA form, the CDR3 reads TGTGCCAGCAGCCGACATCGGGGCTACACCTTC.

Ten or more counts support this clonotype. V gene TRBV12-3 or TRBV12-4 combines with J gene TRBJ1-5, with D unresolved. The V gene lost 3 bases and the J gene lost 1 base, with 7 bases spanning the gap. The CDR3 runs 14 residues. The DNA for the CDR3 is TGTGCCAGCAGTTTTCATGGGAGCAATCAGCCCCAGCATTTT. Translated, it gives CASSFHGSNQPQHF.

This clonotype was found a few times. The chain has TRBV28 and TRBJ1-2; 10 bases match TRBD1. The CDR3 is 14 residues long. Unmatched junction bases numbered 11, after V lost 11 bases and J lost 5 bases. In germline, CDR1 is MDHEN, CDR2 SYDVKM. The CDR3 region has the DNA TGTGCCGTCCAAGGGAGGGGACAGGGGTATGGCTACACCTTC. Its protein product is CAVQGRGQGYGYTF.

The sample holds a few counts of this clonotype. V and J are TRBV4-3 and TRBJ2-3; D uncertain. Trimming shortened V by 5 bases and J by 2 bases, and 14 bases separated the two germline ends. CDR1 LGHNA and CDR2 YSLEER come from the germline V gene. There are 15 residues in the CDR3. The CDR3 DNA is TGCGCCAGCAGCTTGGCCTGGAAATCCACAGATACGCAGTATTTT. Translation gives CASSLAWKSTDTQYF.

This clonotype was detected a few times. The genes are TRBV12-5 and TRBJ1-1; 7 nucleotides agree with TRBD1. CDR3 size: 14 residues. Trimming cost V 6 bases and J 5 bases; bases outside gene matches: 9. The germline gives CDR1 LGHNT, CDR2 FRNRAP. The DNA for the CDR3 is TGTGCTAGTGGCCCACAGGGGTTAGGGACTGAAGCTTTCTTT. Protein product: CASGPQGLGTEAFF.

CDR3 in amino acids: CASSPASQPEQYF. In DNA form, the CDR3 reads TGTGCCAGCTCACCAGCTAGCCAGCCCGAGCAGTACTTC. The rearrangement uses TRBV18 and TRBJ2-7; possible D gene TRBD2, 5 bases. Trimming shortened V by 2 bases and J by 6 bases, and 11 bases separated the two germline ends. CDR1 and CDR2 (germline): KGHSH, LQKENI. CDR3 length: 13 residues. Looking up the rest from reference TRBV18 and TRBJ2-7 gives the full variable domain: NAGVMQNPRHLVRRRGQEARLRCSPMKGHSHVYWYRQLPEEGLKFMVYLQKENIIDESGMPKERFSAEFPKEGPSILRIQQVVRGDSAAYFCASSPASQPEQYFGPGTRLTVT.

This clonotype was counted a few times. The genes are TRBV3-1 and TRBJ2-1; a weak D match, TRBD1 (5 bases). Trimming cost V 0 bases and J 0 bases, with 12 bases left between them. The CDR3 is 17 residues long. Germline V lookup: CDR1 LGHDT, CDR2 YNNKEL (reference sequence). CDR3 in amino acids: CASSQEKGPSSYNEQFF. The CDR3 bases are TGTGCCAGCAGCCAAGAAAAGGGGCCGAGCTCCTACAATGAGCAGTTCTTC.

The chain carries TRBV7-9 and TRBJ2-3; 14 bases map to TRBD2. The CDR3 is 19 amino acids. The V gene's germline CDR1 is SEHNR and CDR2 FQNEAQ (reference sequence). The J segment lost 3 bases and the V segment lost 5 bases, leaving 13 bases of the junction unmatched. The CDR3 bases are TGTGCCAGCAGCGACGGACTAGCGGGAGGTACCCTTTGGACAGATACGCAGTATTTT. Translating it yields CASSDGLAGGTLWTDTQYF.